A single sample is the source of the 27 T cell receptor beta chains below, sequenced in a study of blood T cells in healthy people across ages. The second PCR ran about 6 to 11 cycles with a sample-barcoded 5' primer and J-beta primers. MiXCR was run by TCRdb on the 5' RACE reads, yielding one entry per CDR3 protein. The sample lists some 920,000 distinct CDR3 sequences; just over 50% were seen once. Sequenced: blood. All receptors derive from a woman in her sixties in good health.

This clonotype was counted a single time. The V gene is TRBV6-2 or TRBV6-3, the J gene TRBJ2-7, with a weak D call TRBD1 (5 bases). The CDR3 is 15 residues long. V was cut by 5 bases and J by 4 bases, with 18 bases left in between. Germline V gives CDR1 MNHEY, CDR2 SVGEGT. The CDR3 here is CASSPPQGSKYEQYF. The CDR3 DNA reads TGTGCCAGCAGTCCCCCCCAGGGCAGCAAGTACGAGCAGTACTTC.

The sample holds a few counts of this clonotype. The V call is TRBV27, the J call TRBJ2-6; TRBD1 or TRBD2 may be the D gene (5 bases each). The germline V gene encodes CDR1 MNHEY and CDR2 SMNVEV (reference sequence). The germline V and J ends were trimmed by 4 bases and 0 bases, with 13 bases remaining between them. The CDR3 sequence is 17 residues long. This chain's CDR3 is CASSSELGVSGANVLTF. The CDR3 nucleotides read TGTGCCAGCAGTTCTGAGTTGGGGGTCTCTGGGGCCAACGTCCTGACTTTC.

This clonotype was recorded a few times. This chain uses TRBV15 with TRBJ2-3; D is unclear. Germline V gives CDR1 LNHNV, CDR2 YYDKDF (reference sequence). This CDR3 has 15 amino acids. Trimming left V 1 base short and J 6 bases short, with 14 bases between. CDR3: CATSRVRGVGDTQYF. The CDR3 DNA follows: TGTGCCACCAGCAGAGTGCGTGGGGTGGGGGATACGCAGTATTTT.

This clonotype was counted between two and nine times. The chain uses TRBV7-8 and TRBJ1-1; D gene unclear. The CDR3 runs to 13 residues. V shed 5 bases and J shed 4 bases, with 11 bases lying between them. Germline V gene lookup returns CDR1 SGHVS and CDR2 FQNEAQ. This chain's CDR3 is CASSQWSGTEAFF. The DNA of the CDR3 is TGTGCCAGCAGCCAATGGTCGGGCACTGAAGCTTTCTTT.

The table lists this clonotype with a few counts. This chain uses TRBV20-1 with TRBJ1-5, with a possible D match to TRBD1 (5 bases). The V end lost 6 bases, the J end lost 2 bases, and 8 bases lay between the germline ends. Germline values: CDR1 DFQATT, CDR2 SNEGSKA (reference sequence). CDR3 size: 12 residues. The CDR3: CSAQTGNQPQHF. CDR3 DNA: TGCAGTGCACAGACAGGCAATCAGCCCCAGCATTTT.

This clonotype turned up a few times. CDR3 in DNA: TGTGCCAGCAGCTTAGTTGGTCGGGGACTAGCGGGAAGGCTGGGCACAGATACGCAGTATTTT. Amino acids: CASSLVGRGLAGRLGTDTQYF. V is TRBV11-2 and J is TRBJ2-3; 13 nucleotides line up with TRBD2. The V gene end was trimmed by 1 base and the J gene end by 1 base; junction bases not matched to a gene: 14. The CDR3 sequence is 21 residues long. The germline V gene encodes CDR1 SGHAT and CDR2 FQNNGV.

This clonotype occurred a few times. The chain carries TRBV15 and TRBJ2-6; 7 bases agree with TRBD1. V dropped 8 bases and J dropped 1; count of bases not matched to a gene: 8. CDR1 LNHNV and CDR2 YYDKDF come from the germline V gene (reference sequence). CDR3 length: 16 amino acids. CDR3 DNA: TGTGCCACCGGCTTTGGGACAGCATCTGGGGCCAACGTCCTGACTTTC. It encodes CATGFGTASGANVLTF.

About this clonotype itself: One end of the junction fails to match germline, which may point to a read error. In DNA, the CDR3 is TGTGCCAACAGCGTGGGACTAGCGACATTGGGCCACGAGCAGTACTTC. Its protein is CANSVGLATLGHEQYF. The J gene is TRBJ2-7, the V gene TRBV9, with TRBD2 identical over 10 bases. Germline CDR1 SGDLS, CDR2 YYNGEE. The CDR3 length is 16 residues.

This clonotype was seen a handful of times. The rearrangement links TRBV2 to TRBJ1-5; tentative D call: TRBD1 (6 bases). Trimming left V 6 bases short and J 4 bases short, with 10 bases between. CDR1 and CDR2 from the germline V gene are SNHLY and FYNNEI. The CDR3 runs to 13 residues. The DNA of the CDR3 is TGTGCCAGCAGGGCCACAGGGAATCAGCCCCAGCATTTT. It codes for CASRATGNQPQHF.

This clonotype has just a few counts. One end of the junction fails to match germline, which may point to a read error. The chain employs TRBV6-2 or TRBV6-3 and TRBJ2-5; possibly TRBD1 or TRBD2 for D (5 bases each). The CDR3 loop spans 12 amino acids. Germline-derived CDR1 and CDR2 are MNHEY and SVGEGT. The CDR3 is CASSYKGEIQYF. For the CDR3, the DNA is TGTGCCAGCAGTTACAAAGGGGAGATCCAGTACTTC.

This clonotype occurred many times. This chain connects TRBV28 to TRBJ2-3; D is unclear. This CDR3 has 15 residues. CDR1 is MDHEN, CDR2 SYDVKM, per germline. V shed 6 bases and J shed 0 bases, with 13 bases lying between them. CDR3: CASSLTPLSTDTQYF. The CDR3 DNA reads TGTGCCAGCAGCCTCACACCCCTAAGCACAGATACGCAGTATTTT.

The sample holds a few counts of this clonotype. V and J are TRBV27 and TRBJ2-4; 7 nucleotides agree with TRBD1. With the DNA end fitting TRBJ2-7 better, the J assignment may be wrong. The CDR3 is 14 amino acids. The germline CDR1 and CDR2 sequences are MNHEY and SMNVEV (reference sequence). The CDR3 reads CASSIRQGVYEQYF. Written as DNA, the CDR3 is TGTGCCAGCAGTATACGACAGGGAGTCTACGAGCAGTACTTC.

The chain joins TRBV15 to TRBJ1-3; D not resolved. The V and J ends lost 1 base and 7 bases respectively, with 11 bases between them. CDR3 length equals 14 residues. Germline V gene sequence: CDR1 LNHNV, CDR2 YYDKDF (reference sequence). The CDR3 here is CATSRGGLANTIYF. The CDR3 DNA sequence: TGTGCCACCAGCAGAGGTGGCCTCGCGAACACCATATATTTT.

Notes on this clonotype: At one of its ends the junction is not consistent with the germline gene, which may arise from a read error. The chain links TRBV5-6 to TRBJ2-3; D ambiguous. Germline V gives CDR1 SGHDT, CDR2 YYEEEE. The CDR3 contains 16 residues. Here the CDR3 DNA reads TGTGCCGGCAGCTCCACTCGTACTTGGGGCACAGATACGCAGTATTTT. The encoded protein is CAGSSTRTWGTDTQYF.

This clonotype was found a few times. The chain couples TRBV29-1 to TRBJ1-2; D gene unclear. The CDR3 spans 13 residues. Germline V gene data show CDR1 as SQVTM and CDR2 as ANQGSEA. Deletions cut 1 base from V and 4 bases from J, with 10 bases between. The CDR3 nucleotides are TGCAGCGTTGAAGGCCAGGCGGGCTATGGCTACACCTTC. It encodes CSVEGQAGYGYTF.

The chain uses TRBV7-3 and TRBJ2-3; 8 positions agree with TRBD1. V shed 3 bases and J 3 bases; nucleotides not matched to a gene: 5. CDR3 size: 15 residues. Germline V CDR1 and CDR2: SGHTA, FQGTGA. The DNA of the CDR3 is TGTGCCAGCAGCTTGACAGGGGTATTAACAGATACGCAGTATTTT. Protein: CASSLTGVLTDTQYF.

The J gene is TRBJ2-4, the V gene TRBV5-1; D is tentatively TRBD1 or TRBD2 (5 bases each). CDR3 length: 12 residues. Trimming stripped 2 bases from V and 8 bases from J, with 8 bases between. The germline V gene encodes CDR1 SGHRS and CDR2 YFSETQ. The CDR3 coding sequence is TGCGCCAGCAGCTTAACGGGACACATTCAGTACTTC. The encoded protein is CASSLTGHIQYF.

DNA for the CDR3: TGTGCCAGCAGCTTCCGACCGCGGGGGGACGAAAAACTGTTTTTT. As protein: CASSFRPRGDEKLFF. The J gene is TRBJ1-4, the V gene TRBV7-2, with D perhaps TRBD1 (5 bases). In germline, CDR1 is SGHTA, CDR2 FQGNSA. The CDR3 contains 15 residues. Trimming took 3 bases from V and 8 from J, leaving 16 bases between them.

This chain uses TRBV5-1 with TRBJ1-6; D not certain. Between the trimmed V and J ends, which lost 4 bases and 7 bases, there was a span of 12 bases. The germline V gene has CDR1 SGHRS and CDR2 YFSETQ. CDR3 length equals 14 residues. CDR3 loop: CASSPRSDNSPLHF. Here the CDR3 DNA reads TGCGCCAGCAGCCCCCGATCAGACAATTCACCCCTCCACTTT.

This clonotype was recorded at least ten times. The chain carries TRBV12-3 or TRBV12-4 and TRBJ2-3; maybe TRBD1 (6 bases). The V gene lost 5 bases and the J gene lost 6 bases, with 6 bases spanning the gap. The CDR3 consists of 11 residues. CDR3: CASSRGDTQYF. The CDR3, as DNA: TGTGCCAGCAGTAGGGGGGATACGCAGTATTTT.

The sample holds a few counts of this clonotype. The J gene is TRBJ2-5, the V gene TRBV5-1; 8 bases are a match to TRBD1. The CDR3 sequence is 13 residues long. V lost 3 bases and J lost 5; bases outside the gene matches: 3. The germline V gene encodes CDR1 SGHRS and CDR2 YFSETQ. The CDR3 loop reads CASSWTGMETQYF. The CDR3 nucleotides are TGCGCCAGCAGCTGGACAGGGATGGAGACCCAGTACTTC.

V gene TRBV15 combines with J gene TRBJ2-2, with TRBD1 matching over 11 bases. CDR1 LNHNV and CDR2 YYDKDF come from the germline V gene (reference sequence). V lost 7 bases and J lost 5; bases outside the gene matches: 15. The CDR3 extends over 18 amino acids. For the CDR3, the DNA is TGTGCCACCAAAACCGGGACAGGGGGACGTGGGAGGACCGGGGAGCTGTTTTTT. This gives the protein CATKTGTGGRGRTGELFF.

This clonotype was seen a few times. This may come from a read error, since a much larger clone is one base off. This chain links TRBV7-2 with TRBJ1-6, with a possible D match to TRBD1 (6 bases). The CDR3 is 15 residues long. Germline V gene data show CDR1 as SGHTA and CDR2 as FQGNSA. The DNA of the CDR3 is TGTGCCAGCAGCGGGGGCCGGACCCCAGGTTCACCCCCCCACTTT. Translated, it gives CASSGGRTPGSPPHF.

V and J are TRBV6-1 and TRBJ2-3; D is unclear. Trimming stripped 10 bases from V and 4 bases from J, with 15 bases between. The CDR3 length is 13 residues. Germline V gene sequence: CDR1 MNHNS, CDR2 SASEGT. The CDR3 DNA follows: TGTGCCACAACTTGGTTTGAGCCAGATACGCAGTATTTT. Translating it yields CATTWFEPDTQYF.

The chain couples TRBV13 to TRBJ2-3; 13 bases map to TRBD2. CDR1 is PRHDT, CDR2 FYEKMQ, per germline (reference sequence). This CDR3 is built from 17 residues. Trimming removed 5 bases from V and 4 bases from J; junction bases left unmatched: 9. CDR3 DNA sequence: TGTGCCAGCAGCCCCAGACTAGCGGGAGGCCCCCCAGATACGCAGTATTTT. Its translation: CASSPRLAGGPPDTQYF.

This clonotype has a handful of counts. The CDR3 reads CASRSGRAPSGANVLTF. The CDR3 region has the DNA TGTGCCAGCCGTAGCGGGAGGGCCCCATCTGGGGCCAACGTCCTGACTTTC. The chain combines TRBV2 with TRBJ2-6, with 11 bases that match TRBD2. The germline V gene encodes CDR1 SNHLY and CDR2 FYNNEI. V lost 8 bases to trimming and J lost 1 base; unmatched junction nucleotides: 7. The CDR3 contains 17 residues.

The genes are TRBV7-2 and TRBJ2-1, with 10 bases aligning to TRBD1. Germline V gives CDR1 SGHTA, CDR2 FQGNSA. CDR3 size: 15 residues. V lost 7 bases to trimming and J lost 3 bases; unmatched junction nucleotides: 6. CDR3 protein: CASTPTGGSYNEQFF. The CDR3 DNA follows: TGTGCCAGCACCCCGACAGGGGGCAGCTACAATGAGCAGTTCTTC.